The text below deals with one T cell receptor (beta chain). This entry comes from a study of Ad26.COV2.S vaccination and SARS-CoV-2 variants. Study-wide context: Within the COV1001 Ad26.COV2.S trial arm, the donor was enrolled.

V lost 7 bases to trimming and J lost 7 bases, with 14 bases between them. This CDR3 comprises 13 residues. In germline, CDR1 is MNHEY, CDR2 SVGAGI. Profiling relied on immunoSEQ multiplex PCR, and the TCRdb table lists in-frame clones only, not all of them. Among roughly 680,000 clones listed, roughly 90% were seen once. Treatment indicated: roughly 20 received Ad26.COV2.S at low or high dose, single or two shots; about five received placebo; per-sample allocation not given. The samples were gathered on day 63 after the first injection of vaccine or placebo. An Ad26 vector expressing Wuhan-strain SARS-CoV-2 spike constituted the vaccine.

The material was peripheral blood, obtained in a trial of Ad26.COV2.S vaccine versus placebo. This receptor was obtained from a person between 18 and 59 years old who received the Ad26.COV2.S COVID-19 vaccine or a placebo. The rearrangement links TRBV6-5 to TRBJ2-1; tentatively, D is TRBD1 or TRBD2 (7 bases each). The CDR3 sequence: CASKLQGGNEQFF. CDR3 DNA: TGTGCCAGCAAATTGCAGGGGGGGAATGAGCAGTTCTTC.